This is a list of T cell receptor beta chains from one sample in a study of blood T cell repertoires in COVID-19. Clones were read by immunoSEQ multiplex PCR, and TCRdb kept only the in-frame ones, dropping some. The table has roughly 40,000 clones, about 85% seen once; the top ten hold around 31%. The material sequenced was peripheral blood. These receptors all stem from an elderly woman with acute or convalescent COVID-19. Each CDR3 is given with its conserved first and last residue. D genes are given only for firm matches. Some rows have no size entry. The others give once, few or many, or a class for an expanded clone.

size,J,V,D,DNA,CDR3
NA,TRBJ2-7,TRBV6-5,TRBD2,TGTGCCAGCGGGACTAGCTCCTACGAGCAGTACTTC,CASGTSSYEQYF
NA,TRBJ2-7,TRBV7-2,NA,TGTGCCAGCAGCTCGGACTACAACACCTACGAGCAGTACTTC,CASSSDYNTYEQYF
NA,TRBJ2-5,TRBV2,TRBD1,TGTGCCAGCAGCCCGGCGGGACAGGGGATGGAGACCCAGTACTTC,CASSPAGQGMETQYF
NA,TRBJ2-1,TRBV2,NA,TGTGCCAGCAAGAGAGCACTTTTAAATGAGCAGTTCTTC,CASKRALLNEQFF
NA,TRBJ2-7,TRBV3-1/TRBV3-2,TRBD2,TGTGCCAGCAGTCTAGCGGGAGGGGCCTACGAGCAGTACTTC,CASSLAGGAYEQYF
NA,TRBJ2-1,TRBV28,NA,TGTGCCAGCAGTTTCAGGACTATCAAGAATGAGCAGTTCTTC,CASSFRTIKNEQFF
NA,TRBJ2-1,TRBV5-1,TRBD2,TGCGCCAGCAGCTTGGCCGGGACTAGCGGTTACAATGAGCAGTTCTTC,CASSLAGTSGYNEQFF
NA,TRBJ2-7,TRBV3-1/TRBV3-2,TRBD1,TGTGCCAGCAGCCGCGGACAGGGCATGGTGCAGTACTTC,CASSRGQGMVQYF
NA,TRBJ2-1,TRBV7-9,NA,TGTGCCAGCAGCATTTTTAAAGGAGGCGGGATCTACAATGAGCAGTTCTTC,CASSIFKGGGIYNEQFF
NA,TRBJ1-2,TRBV19,TRBD1,TGTGCCAGTAGGGGATTCCGGTCTGATGACAGGGCTTACTATGGCTACACCTTC,CASRGFRSDDRAYYGYTF
NA,TRBJ1-5,TRBV18,TRBD1,TGTGCCAGCTCAACAGGGGACAATAGCAATCAGCCCCAGCATTTT,CASSTGDNSNQPQHF
NA,TRBJ2-2,TRBV19,NA,TGTGCCAGTACTACTACAGGGATTAACACCGGGGAGCTGTTTTTT,CASTTTGINTGELFF
few,TRBJ2-4,TRBV19,NA,TGTGCCAGTAGTCCCGAGGACCGGCGGGTAAACATTCAGTACTTC,CASSPEDRRVNIQYF
few,TRBJ2-7,TRBV30,NA,TGTGCCTGGAGTGTGTACAGGGTTTCCTACGAGCAGTACTTC,CAWSVYRVSYEQYF
NA,TRBJ2-7,TRBV12-5,NA,TGTGCTAGTGGTTCTGGGACGGGAGTTTCCTACGAGCAGTACTTC,CASGSGTGVSYEQYF
NA,TRBJ2-2,TRBV5-1,NA,TGCGCCAGCAGCTTGAGTAGCGGGGAGCTGTTTTTT,CASSLSSGELFF
once,TRBJ2-1,TRBV5-1,NA,TGCGCCAGCAGCTTGGTCGGCGGATCCTACAATGAGCAGTTCTTC,CASSLVGGSYNEQFF
NA,TRBJ2-2,TRBV7-2,TRBD2,TGTGCCAGCAGCTTAAATCAGGCGGGAGTCACCGGGGAGCTGTTTTTT,CASSLNQAGVTGELFF
NA,TRBJ2-1,TRBV5-5,TRBD2,TGTGCCAGCAGCCCGGACGGGGACTACTCCTACAATGAGCAGTTCTTC,CASSPDGDYSYNEQFF
few,TRBJ2-3,TRBV30,NA,TGTGCCTGGAGCAAGGGGTTAGGGGCGCAGTATTTT,CAWSKGLGAQYF
NA,TRBJ2-1,TRBV11-1,NA,TGTGCCAGCAGCTTAGCGATCTTATCGGGAGATGAGCAGTTCTTC,CASSLAILSGDEQFF
NA,TRBJ1-5,TRBV6-1,NA,TGTGCCAGCAGTGAAACCGGGTCACCCCAGCCCCAGCATTTT,CASSETGSPQPQHF
NA,TRBJ2-6,TRBV10-3,NA,TGTGCCATCAGTGAGTCCCAGTCTTCCGGGGCCAACGTCCTGACTTTC,CAISESQSSGANVLTF
NA,TRBJ2-1,TRBV6-5,NA,TGTGCCAGCAGTCTTTTTGAGAGGAATGAGCAGTTCTTC,CASSLFERNEQFF
few,TRBJ2-7,TRBV5-5,NA,TGTGCCAGCACCCGCGGTTACGAGCAGTACTTC,CASTRGYEQYF
NA,TRBJ2-7,TRBV7-2,TRBD2,TGTGCCAGCAGCTTAGGCGCAGGCGGGAGTAAGTACGAGCAGTACTTC,CASSLGAGGSKYEQYF
NA,TRBJ1-1,TRBV29-1,NA,TGCAGCGTTGTCTTCGACACTGAAGCTTTCTTT,CSVVFDTEAFF
NA,TRBJ2-7,TRBV10-1,NA,TGCGCCAGCAGTGAGTCGGTATCCCCCGGGGGTCTGCGCGAGCAGTACTTC,CASSESVSPGGLREQYF
NA,TRBJ1-5,TRBV6-1,TRBD1,TGTGCCAGCAGTGAGAGCGGGACAGGGAATCAGCCCCAGCATTTT,CASSESGTGNQPQHF
NA,TRBJ2-7,TRBV20-1,NA,TGCAGTGCTAGTGGGAGTTTATACGAGCAGTACTTC,CSASGSLYEQYF
NA,TRBJ2-3,TRBV3-1/TRBV3-2,TRBD2,TGTGCCAGCAGCCGTCCAATGGGAGGGCTAGATACGCAGTATTTT,CASSRPMGGLDTQYF
NA,TRBJ2-3,TRBV7-9,TRBD2,TGTGCCAGCAGCAACAGGACTAGCGGGTATACGCAGTATTTT,CASSNRTSGYTQYF
NA,TRBJ2-3,TRBV7-9,TRBD1,TGTGCCAGCAGCTTAACAGGGGGCTACACAGATACGCAGTATTTT,CASSLTGGYTDTQYF
NA,TRBJ2-5,TRBV4-2,NA,TGTGCCAGCAGCCCGAGTGGGGGGAGGACGACAGAGACCCAGTACTTC,CASSPSGGRTTETQYF
NA,TRBJ1-2,TRBV7-2,TRBD1,TGTGCCAGCAGCTTAAAGGGGGCGGTGGGCTACACCTTC,CASSLKGAVGYTF
NA,TRBJ2-7,TRBV3-1/TRBV3-2,TRBD2,TGTGCCAGCAGCCAAGGGTCCATAGCGGGCCGCTACGAGCAGTACTTC,CASSQGSIAGRYEQYF
NA,TRBJ2-5,TRBV7-9,TRBD2,TGTGCCAGCAGCTTAGGACTAGCGGGAACGGAGACCCAGTACTTC,CASSLGLAGTETQYF
NA,TRBJ2-5,TRBV9,TRBD1,TGTGCCAGCAGCAGGGGGACAGGGGGACAAGAGACCCAGTACTTC,CASSRGTGGQETQYF
NA,TRBJ2-3,TRBV15,TRBD1,TGTGCCACCAGCAGACGGGCAGGGGGCAACACAGATACGCAGTATTTT,CATSRRAGGNTDTQYF
NA,TRBJ2-1,TRBV2,TRBD1,TGTGCCAGCAGTGAACAGGGACAGCTCAATGAGCAGTTCTTC,CASSEQGQLNEQFF
once,TRBJ2-1,TRBV7-9,TRBD2,TGTGCCAGCAGTTTAAGCGGGAGGGAGAGTGAGCAGTTCTTC,CASSLSGRESEQFF